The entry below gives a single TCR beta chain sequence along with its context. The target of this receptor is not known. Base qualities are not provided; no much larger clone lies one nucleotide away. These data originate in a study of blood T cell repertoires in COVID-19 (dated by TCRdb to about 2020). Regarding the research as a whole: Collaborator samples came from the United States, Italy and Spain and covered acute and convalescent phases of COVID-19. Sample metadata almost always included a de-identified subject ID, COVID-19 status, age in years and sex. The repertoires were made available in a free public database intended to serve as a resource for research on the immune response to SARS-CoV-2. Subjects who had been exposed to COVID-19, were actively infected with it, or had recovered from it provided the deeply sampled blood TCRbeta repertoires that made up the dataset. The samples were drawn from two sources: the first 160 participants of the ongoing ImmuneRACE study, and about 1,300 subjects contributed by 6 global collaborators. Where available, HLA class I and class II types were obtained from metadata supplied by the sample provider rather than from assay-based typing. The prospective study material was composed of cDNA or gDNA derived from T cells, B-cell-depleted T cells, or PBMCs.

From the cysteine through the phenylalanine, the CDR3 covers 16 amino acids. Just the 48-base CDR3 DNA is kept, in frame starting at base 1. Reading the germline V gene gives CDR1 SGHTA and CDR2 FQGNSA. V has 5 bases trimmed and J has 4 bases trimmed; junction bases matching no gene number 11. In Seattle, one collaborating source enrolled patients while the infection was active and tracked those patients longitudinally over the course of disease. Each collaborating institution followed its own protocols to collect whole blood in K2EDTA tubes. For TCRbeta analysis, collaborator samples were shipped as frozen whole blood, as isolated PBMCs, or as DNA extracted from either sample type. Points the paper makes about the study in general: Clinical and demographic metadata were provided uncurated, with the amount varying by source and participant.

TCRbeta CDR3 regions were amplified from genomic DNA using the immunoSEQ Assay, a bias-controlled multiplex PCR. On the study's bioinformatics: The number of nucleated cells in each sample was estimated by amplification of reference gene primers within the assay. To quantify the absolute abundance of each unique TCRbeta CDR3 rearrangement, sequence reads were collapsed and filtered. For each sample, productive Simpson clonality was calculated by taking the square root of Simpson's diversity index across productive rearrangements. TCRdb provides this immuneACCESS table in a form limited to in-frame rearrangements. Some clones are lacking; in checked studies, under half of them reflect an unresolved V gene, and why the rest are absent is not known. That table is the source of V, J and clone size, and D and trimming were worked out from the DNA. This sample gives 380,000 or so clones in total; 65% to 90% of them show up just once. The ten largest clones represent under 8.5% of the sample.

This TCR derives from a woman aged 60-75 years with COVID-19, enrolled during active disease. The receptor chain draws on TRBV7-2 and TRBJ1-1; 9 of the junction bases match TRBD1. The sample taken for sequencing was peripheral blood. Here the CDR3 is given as CASSPGTGWIGTEAFF. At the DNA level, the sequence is TGTGCCAGCAGCCCGGGGACAGGGTGGATTGGCACTGAAGCTTTCTTT.